The 25 T cell receptor beta chains presented below share a single source sample, sequenced in a study of blood T cell repertoires in COVID-19. TCRdb keeps only in-frame clones here, not all; method: immunoSEQ multiplex PCR. The sample has over 200,000 clones, around 81% seen once. Sequenced sample: PBMCs or T cells enriched from blood (not recorded which). All receptors come from a woman aged 50 to 60 with acute COVID-19.

In this sample, this clone turned up a few times. The chain combines TRBV7-2 with TRBJ2-5; 8 nucleotides line up with TRBD2. CDR1 and CDR2 from the germline V gene are SGHTA and FQGNSA. Trimming at V came to 4 bases and at J to 0 bases, leaving 16 bases not matched to a gene. This CDR3 spans 19 amino acids. CDR3 sequence reads: CASSSSSGGYRRYQETQYF. CDR3 coding DNA: TGTGCCAGCAGCTCTAGCTCGGGGGGGTACAGGAGATACCAAGAGACCCAGTACTTC.

This clone was seen just once. V usage is TRBV5-4 and J usage is TRBJ2-2; 10 bases map to TRBD2. The CDR3 has 17 residues. From germline, CDR1 is SGHNT and CDR2 YYREEE (reference sequence). The junction had 2 bases not matched to a gene; V was cut back by 0 bases and J by 0 bases. The CDR3, as DNA: TGTGCCAGCAGCTTGGGACTAGCGGGTTCGAACACCGGGGAGCTGTTTTTT. Protein sequence: CASSLGLAGSNTGELFF.

The chain carries TRBV4-2 and TRBJ2-5; 15 bases fit TRBD2. Germline values: CDR1 LGHNA, CDR2 YNFKEQ. There are 17 residues in the CDR3. Trimming took 4 bases from V and 4 from J; bases not matched to a gene: 7. DNA of the CDR3: TGTGCCAGCAGCCGATCGGGGGGACTAGCGGGAGGAGAGACCCAGTACTTC. Encoded protein: CASSRSGGLAGGETQYF.

This clone was observed a few times. This sequence joins TRBV19 and TRBJ1-3; D is possibly TRBD1 (5 bases). CDR1 and CDR2 (germline): LNHDA, SQIVND (reference sequence). The V end lost 5 bases, the J end lost 0 bases, and 11 bases lay between the germline ends. This CDR3 is 15 amino acids long. CDR3 protein: CASSATANSGNTIYF. The CDR3 nucleotides read TGTGCCAGTAGTGCGACAGCGAACTCTGGAAACACCATATATTTT.

The chain has TRBV19 and TRBJ1-5, with D hard to call. Germline CDR1 LNHDA, CDR2 SQIVND (reference sequence). V gave up 3 bases and J gave up 9 bases, with 12 bases separating them. CDR3 length equals 13 residues. CDR3 region: CASSIGQAMPQHF. CDR3 sequence (DNA): TGTGCCAGTAGTATTGGCCAGGCAATGCCCCAGCATTTT.

This chain uses TRBV12-3 or TRBV12-4 with TRBJ1-4; 7 nucleotides align to TRBD1. The CDR3 consists of 13 residues. V lost 6 bases to trimming and J lost 7 bases; unmatched junction nucleotides: 5. The DNA for the CDR3 is TGTGCCAGCAGAGACAGGGAGAGTGAAAAACTGTTTTTT. This translates into CASRDRESEKLFF.

The rearrangement uses TRBV5-4 and TRBJ2-3, with 16 bases fitting TRBD2. CDR3 length: 16 amino acids. Unmatched junction bases numbered 3, after V lost 4 bases and J lost 4 bases. The V gene's germline CDR1 is SGHNT and CDR2 YYREEE (reference sequence). This chain's CDR3 is CASSPGLAGGPDTQYF. In DNA form, the CDR3 reads TGTGCCAGCAGCCCGGGACTAGCGGGGGGGCCAGATACGCAGTATTTT.

The chain employs TRBV29-1 and TRBJ1-4, with TRBD1 identical over 8 bases. The CDR3 loop spans 13 amino acids. Germline CDR1 is SQVTM and CDR2 is ANQGSEA. The V and J ends lost 5 bases and 7 bases, in that order; junction bases with no gene match: 6. The CDR3 nucleotides are TGCAGCGTTCGAGACAGGGGCGGTGAAAAACTGTTTTTT. Its protein product is CSVRDRGGEKLFF.

This chain joins TRBV19 and TRBJ1-3; D gene uncertain. Germline V gene sequence: CDR1 LNHDA, CDR2 SQIVND (reference sequence). The CDR3 runs 16 residues. Trimming removed 1 base at V and 0 bases at J, with 10 bases between. DNA of the CDR3: TGTGCCAGTAGTATAGGTCTTGTCAGCTCTGGAAACACCATATATTTT. Its protein is CASSIGLVSSGNTIYF.

The gene calls are TRBV19 and TRBJ1-5, with 7 bases aligning to TRBD1. This CDR3 region has 15 residues. Germline values: CDR1 LNHDA, CDR2 SQIVND (reference sequence). Trimming at V came to 10 bases and at J to 0 bases, leaving 9 bases not matched to a gene. The CDR3 region has the DNA TGTGCCACAAGGACAGGCCACTCTAGCAATCAGCCCCAGCATTTT. Amino acids: CATRTGHSSNQPQHF. Together with reference TRBV19 and TRBJ1-5, the CDR3 gives the full variable domain: DGGITQSPKYLFRKEGQNVTLSCEQNLNHDAMYWYRQDPGQGLRLIYYSQIVNDFQKGDIAEGYSVSREKKESFPLTVTSAQKNPTAFYLCATRTGHSSNQPQHFGDGTRLSIL.

The chain links TRBV5-1 to TRBJ2-5; TRBD2 agrees at 13 bases. Trimming removed 1 base from V and 5 bases from J; junction bases left unmatched: 5. Germline-derived CDR1 and CDR2 are SGHRS and YFSETQ. CDR3 length: 16 residues. The CDR3 loop reads CASSLRTSGGSETQYF. In DNA, the CDR3 is TGCGCCAGCAGCTTGAGGACTAGCGGGGGCTCTGAGACCCAGTACTTC.

CDR3 loop: CASTRVGAGTQYF. Here the CDR3 DNA reads TGTGCCAGCACCCGGGTAGGTGCGGGGACCCAGTACTTC. This sequence joins TRBV28 and TRBJ2-5, with TRBD2 as a possible D gene (5 bases). This CDR3 comprises 13 residues. Per germline, CDR1 MDHEN and CDR2 SYDVKM. The V and J ends lost 7 bases and 7 bases respectively, with 16 bases between them.

The chain uses TRBV28 and TRBJ1-4; D not resolved. The CDR3 extends over 12 amino acids. Germline V gene sequence: CDR1 MDHEN, CDR2 SYDVKM. Trimming pared 11 bases from V and 0 bases from J, leaving 7 bases between. The CDR3 loop reads CASGTTNEKLFF. The CDR3 nucleotides are TGTGCCTCCGGGACAACTAATGAAAAACTGTTTTTT.

The chain uses TRBV18 and TRBJ1-1; 7 positions match TRBD1. The V gene end was trimmed by 3 bases and the J gene end by 4 bases; junction bases not matched to a gene: 8. Germline CDR1 reads KGHSH; CDR2 reads LQKENI. The CDR3 runs 15 residues. CDR3 in DNA: TGTGCCAGCTCACCTTTGATTACAGGGGCCACTGAAGCTTTCTTT. This gives the protein CASSPLITGATEAFF.

This clone came up a few times. V is TRBV19 and J is TRBJ2-2; no reliable D call. The CDR3 loop spans 13 amino acids. V was clipped by 1 base and J by 5 bases, with 5 bases between them. Germline V gene data show CDR1 as LNHDA and CDR2 as SQIVND (reference sequence). DNA of the CDR3: TGTGCCAGTAGTATAGGAGTAACCGGGGAGCTGTTTTTT. Translated, it gives CASSIGVTGELFF.

The chain employs TRBV28 and TRBJ1-6, with 7 positions matching TRBD1. The length of the CDR3 is 17 residues. Germline V gene sequence: CDR1 MDHEN, CDR2 SYDVKM. With 6 bases clipped from V and 0 bases from J, the junction kept 8 bases outside the gene matches. CDR3 region: CASSDPGQSSYNSPLHF. The CDR3, as DNA: TGTGCCAGCAGCGACCCGGGACAGAGCTCCTATAATTCACCCCTCCACTTT.

The J gene is TRBJ1-1, the V gene TRBV5-1; 10 positions match TRBD1. With 4 bases clipped from V and 5 bases from J, the junction kept 5 bases outside the gene matches. The CDR3 runs 14 residues. Germline lookup yields CDR1 SGHRS and CDR2 YFSETQ. Written as DNA, the CDR3 is TGCGCCAGCAGCCCCGGGACAGGGGTTACTGAAGCTTTCTTT. Protein: CASSPGTGVTEAFF.

The genes are TRBV6-5 and TRBJ2-2, with TRBD2 matching over 8 bases. This CDR3 comprises 15 residues. From germline, CDR1 is MNHEY and CDR2 SVGAGI. V was pared by 4 bases and J by 4 bases, with 5 bases of the junction left unmatched. CDR3 amino acids: CASSSGGPGTGELFF. The CDR3 bases are TGTGCCAGCAGTTCGGGGGGGCCGGGCACCGGGGAGCTGTTTTTT.

This chain connects TRBV3-1 (or the pseudogene TRBV3-2) to TRBJ2-7; 7 nucleotides line up with TRBD1. The CDR3 covers 15 residues. CDR1 is LGHDT and CDR2 is YNNKEL in the germline V gene (reference sequence). V shed 1 base, J shed 3 bases, and the junction held 6 bases outside the gene matches. The CDR3 spells CASSQATGSVYEQYF. CDR3 in DNA: TGTGCCAGCAGCCAAGCGACAGGGTCGGTCTACGAGCAGTACTTC.

The chain carries TRBV23-1 and TRBJ2-1; D gene unclear. TRBV23-1 is marked as an open reading frame, function uncertain. The V end lost 6 bases, the J end lost 3 bases, and 9 bases lay between the germline ends. The CDR3 has 13 amino acids. The CDR3 protein is CASSLVSYNEQFF. CDR3 bases: TGCGCCAGCAGCCTAGTAAGCTACAATGAGCAGTTCTTC.

The V gene is TRBV10-3, the J gene TRBJ1-4; 7 nucleotides agree with TRBD1. V dropped 3 bases and J dropped 3; count of bases not matched to a gene: 1. Germline CDR1 reads ENHRY; CDR2 reads SYGVKD. The CDR3 consists of 14 residues. The CDR3 spells CAISDGTANEKLFF. CDR3 bases: TGTGCCATCAGTGATGGGACAGCTAATGAAAAACTGTTTTTT.

The rearrangement uses TRBV9 and TRBJ2-1; TRBD2 aligns across 8 bases. CDR1 is SGDLS and CDR2 is YYNGEE in the germline V gene. This CDR3 comprises 17 residues. The J segment lost 8 bases and the V segment lost 3 bases, leaving 16 bases of the junction unmatched. CDR3 sequence reads: CASSAPGSAGGLYEQFF. The CDR3, as DNA: TGTGCCAGCAGCGCCCCCGGTAGTGCGGGAGGTTTATATGAGCAGTTCTTC.

This chain uses TRBV27 with TRBJ1-5; D unclear. Trimming stripped 0 bases from V and 6 bases from J, with 9 bases between. The CDR3 is 14 amino acids. Germline lookup yields CDR1 MNHEY and CDR2 SMNVEV (reference sequence). CDR3 residues: CASSLSRVTQPQHF. The CDR3 nucleotides are TGTGCCAGCAGTTTATCACGGGTAACTCAGCCCCAGCATTTT.

Details on this clone: One junction end disagrees with the germline gene, perhaps due to a read error. The chain carries TRBV29-1 and TRBJ1-1; possibly TRBD1 for D (5 bases). From germline, CDR1 is SQVTM and CDR2 ANQGSEA. The CDR3 runs 11 residues. CDR3 sequence reads: CSVKLDTEAFF. CDR3 coding DNA: TGCAGCGTTAAACTGGACACCGAAGCTTTCTTT.

V usage is TRBV20-1 and J usage is TRBJ2-5; no clear D gene. Germline CDR1 DFQATT, CDR2 SNEGSKA (reference sequence). The CDR3 length is 13 residues. The ends were cut back, 3 bases at V and 0 bases at J, with 8 bases in the middle. As DNA, the CDR3 is TGCAGTGCTAGTTACAAGTACCAAGAGACCCAGTACTTC. Encoded protein: CSASYKYQETQYF.